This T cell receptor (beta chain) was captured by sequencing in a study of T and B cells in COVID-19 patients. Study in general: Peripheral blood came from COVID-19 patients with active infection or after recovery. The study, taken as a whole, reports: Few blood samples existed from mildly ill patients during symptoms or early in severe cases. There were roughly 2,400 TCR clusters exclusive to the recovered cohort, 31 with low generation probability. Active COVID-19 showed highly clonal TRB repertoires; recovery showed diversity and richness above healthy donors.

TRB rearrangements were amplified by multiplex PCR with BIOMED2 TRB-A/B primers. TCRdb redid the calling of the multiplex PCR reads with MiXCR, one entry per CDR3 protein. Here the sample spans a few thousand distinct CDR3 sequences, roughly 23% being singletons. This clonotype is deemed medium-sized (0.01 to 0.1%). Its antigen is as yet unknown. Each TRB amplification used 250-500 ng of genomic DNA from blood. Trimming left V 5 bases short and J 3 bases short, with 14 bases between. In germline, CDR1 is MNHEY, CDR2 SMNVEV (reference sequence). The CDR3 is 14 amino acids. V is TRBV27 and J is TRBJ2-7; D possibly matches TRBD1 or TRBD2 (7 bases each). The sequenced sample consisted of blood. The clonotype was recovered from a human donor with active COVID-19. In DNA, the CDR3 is TGTGCCAGCAGTCCCAGGGGGAGGGTCTACGAGCAGTACTTC. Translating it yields CASSPRGRVYEQYF.